This section outlines one T cell receptor (beta chain) sequence together with its context. This entry comes from a study of TIL therapy for anti-PD-1-resistant metastatic lung cancer. As to time point: pre-treatment sample, taken before nivolumab and TIL therapy. The tumor samples were excised metastases, mostly pleural nodules or supraclavicular lymph nodes. Adults with stage 4 NSCLC were enrolled in a phase I trial. CDR1 MNHEY and CDR2 SVGAGI come from the germline V gene. This CDR3 comprises 15 residues. J gave up 3 bases and V 4 bases, and 6 bases lay outside the gene matches. This was the immunoSEQ v3 assay. Sequencing used immunoSEQ multiplex PCR; TCRdb keeps in-frame clones, though not all of them. Of 50,000 or so clones in the sample, 65% to 80% were seen once.

The receptor comes from a person aged 25-80 years with non-small cell lung cancer. The sequenced sample was tumor tissue, obtained at baseline. V usage is TRBV6-5 and J usage is TRBJ1-3; TRBD1 matches at 7 bases. The CDR3 DNA sequence: TGTGCCAGCAGTTTCGTCGACAGGGATGGAAACACCATATATTTT. It translates to CASSFVDRDGNTIYF.